These T cell receptor beta chains were read from a single sample in a study of vaccination and CD4 T cells after COVID-19. Each CDR3 protein is one row after TCRdb ran MiXCR on the PCR reads. The sample lists some 33,000 distinct CDR3 sequences, around 33% occurring once. The starting material was CD4+ T cells from blood, obtained about 7 months after SARS-CoV-2 vaccination. The source is a human donor who had recovered from COVID-19. Both conserved end residues are part of each CDR3.

J: TRBJ2-3; V: TRBV19; CDR3: CASTQRRGPTDTQYF
J: TRBJ1-1; V: TRBV28; CDR3: CASSLNSYTEAFF
J: TRBJ2-7; V: TRBV20-1; CDR3: CSARDLRTGTYF
J: TRBJ2-2; V: TRBV20-1; CDR3: CSATSGNFAGELFF
J: TRBJ1-1; V: TRBV21-1; CDR3: CASSAIGVTEAFF
J: TRBJ1-1; V: TRBV29-1; CDR3: CSVEEVDRGSGEAFF
J: TRBJ1-3; V: TRBV7-9; CDR3: CASSWDRDSGNTIYF
J: TRBJ1-2; V: TRBV28; CDR3: CATTGQGANYGYTF
J: TRBJ2-3; V: TRBV7-9; CDR3: CVLAGRTDTQYF
J: TRBJ1-2; V: TRBV18; CDR3: CASSPHVNMGYTF
J: TRBJ2-2; V: TRBV28; CDR3: CASSLGTAAGELFF
J: TRBJ2-3; V: TRBV7-9; CDR3: CASNSGLTTDTQYF
J: TRBJ1-5; V: TRBV7-2; CDR3: CASSPEGGWPQHF
J: TRBJ1-2; V: TRBV6-5; CDR3: CASSYSGTGSYGYTF
J: TRBJ2-3; V: TRBV20-1; CDR3: CSARLAGDTDTQYF
J: TRBJ2-1; V: TRBV7-3; CDR3: CASSLIAGLPSYNEQFF
J: TRBJ2-4; V: TRBV15; CDR3: CATSSPRRDGDGIQYF
J: TRBJ2-1; V: TRBV18; CDR3: CASSFNANNEQFF
J: TRBJ1-2; V: TRBV20-1; CDR3: CSAHSNYGYTF
J: TRBJ1-5; V: TRBV2; CDR3: CASSEATSYQPQHF
J: TRBJ1-5; V: TRBV19; CDR3: CASSHQGEVDQPQHF
J: TRBJ1-1; V: TRBV7-8; CDR3: CASSSAHGWNTEAFF
J: TRBJ1-1; V: TRBV7-2; CDR3: CASSSIAGTSTEAFF
J: TRBJ2-5; V: TRBV28; CDR3: CASSVNLGQETQYF
J: TRBJ1-6; V: TRBV7-8; CDR3: CASSPRGTEYSPLHF
J: TRBJ2-2; V: TRBV6-5; CDR3: CASSYLGLAGSPTGELFF
J: TRBJ2-5; V: TRBV15; CDR3: CATRRTGKETQYF
J: TRBJ1-1; V: TRBV27; CDR3: CASTPAGLNTEAFF